This TCR beta chain was sequenced during a study of response to subunit inactivated influenza vaccine. TCRdb re-called the RT-PCR reads with MiXCR, one entry per CDR3 protein. This table has about 540,000 distinct CDR3 sequences, less than 25% appearing once. Study conclusions and caveats: Few additional T cells are recruited per seasonal influenza vaccination, authors suggested.

As concerns this clonotype: Antigen: not known.

Looked up from germline, CDR1 is LGHDT and CDR2 is YNNKEL (reference sequence). This CDR3 region has 13 residues. The V gene lost 2 bases and the J gene lost 6 bases, with 11 bases spanning the gap. In addition, the sample was reused for a study of T cells expressing NK-cell markers. That source adds: Beta-chain TCR cDNA was generated via 5'RACE template switching with UMIs. Repertoire data for TCR beta were derived from sorted T cells (CD3+CD56+NKG2C+, CD3+CD56+NKG2C- and CD3+CD56-NKG2C+). Most of the eight sequenced donors tested HCMV-seropositive; one tested seronegative. Once again these clonotypes came out on top in the CD3+CD56-NKG2C+ fraction of four donors.

The specimen was CD4+ T cells sorted from PBMCs, collected approximately 13 days after vaccination. The V and J genes are TRBV3-1 and TRBJ2-7; D is unclear. The receptor's source is a man aged 50-59 years who received an inactivated influenza vaccine. CDR3 nucleotide sequence: TGTGCCAGCAGCCAATTATCTTTGGGCGAGCAGTACTTC. It yields the protein CASSQLSLGEQYF.